Described below is a single T cell receptor (beta chain) sequence and its context. What antigen it recognizes has not been identified. There are no base qualities to consult, and no much larger clone falls within one base. The collaborating institutions used their own protocols to collect whole blood in K2EDTA tubes. For TCRbeta analysis, collaborator samples were shipped as frozen whole blood, as isolated PBMCs, or as DNA extracted from either sample type. CDR1 is given as SQVTM and CDR2 as ANQGSEA, both from the germline V gene. Inclusive of the bounding cysteine and phenylalanine, the CDR3 is 13 residues long. CDR3 DNA only is kept here, 39 bases in frame from base 1. V drops 4 bases and J drops 3 bases, leaving 10 bases in between. The immunoSEQ Assay, a bias-controlled multiplex PCR, was used to amplify TCRbeta CDR3 regions from genomic DNA. Per the authors' processing: Within the assay, amplification of reference gene primers was used to estimate how many nucleated cells each sample contained. Sequence reads were collapsed and filtered to measure the absolute abundance of every unique TCRbeta CDR3 rearrangement. For each sample, productive Simpson clonality was calculated as the square root of Simpson's diversity index across productive rearrangements. TCRdb obtained this table from immuneACCESS and retained in-frame rearrangements with V and J assigned. These tables miss some clones; where compared with another copy, unresolved V genes account for less than half of the shortfall, and the remainder is unexplained. V, J and clone size derive from that table, while D and trimming were established from the DNA sequence. Recorded for this sample are about 200,000 clones; around 85% of them occurred a single time. Approximately 8% of the sample is taken by the ten largest.

The record originates from a study of blood T cell repertoires in COVID-19 (TCRdb year 2020). Background on the whole study: Collaborator samples came from the United States, Italy and Spain and covered acute and convalescent phases of COVID-19. Where available, HLA class I and class II types were obtained from metadata supplied by the sample provider rather than from assay-based typing. The material from the prospective study consisted of cDNA or gDNA derived from T cells, B-cell-depleted T cells, or PBMCs. The dataset comprised deeply sampled blood TCRbeta repertoires from subjects exposed to, actively infected with, or recovered from COVID-19. Samples came from the ongoing ImmuneRACE study (first 160 participants) plus 1,254 subjects from 6 global collaborators. Sample metadata almost always included a de-identified subject ID, COVID-19 status, age in years and sex. A freely available public database, intended as a resource for researchers studying the immune response to SARS-CoV-2, is where the repertoires were released.

Study-wide conclusions, independent of this receptor: The quantity of clinical and demographic metadata differed by source and by participant and was supplied without curation.

The rearrangement joined TRBV29-1 to TRBJ1-5, with the D gene uncertain. This TCR was recovered from a woman aged 80 or over with acute or convalescent COVID-19. The sample comprised peripheral blood. The DNA sequence follows: TGCAGCGTTGCCCTAGCTTACAATCAGCCCCAGCATTTT. Its amino acids are CSVALAYNQPQHF.